This T cell receptor (beta chain) was recorded in a study of CXCR3-negative and CXCR3-positive naive CD8 T cells. Note on this clonotype: Its specificity is unknown.

General study results and limits: The TRB CDR3s that CXCR3-positive naive cells carried were more hydrophobic than those of CXCR3-negative naive cells. Comparably high diversity was seen in both naive subsets, and much lower diversity in memory CD8+ cells. The majority of assays used fresh PBMCs, and CXCR3 expression partially decreased after cryopreservation.

The CDR3 sequence is 15 residues long. Sorting yielded triplicates of 300,000 to 350,000 cells for each CD8+ T cell subset. Naive CD8+ T cells were CD45RO-CCR7+CD27+CD95-. Libraries were UMI-labeled 5' RACE TRB cDNA. TCRdb reworked the 5' RACE reads into one entry per CDR3 protein, no DNA. This sample lists 150,000 to 180,000 distinct CDR3 sequences; its ten largest clones have approximately 0.46%. The chain has TRBV12-3 or TRBV12-4 and TRBJ1-1; TCRdb names TRBD1, which stays unverified in the absence of DNA. The source of this sequence is a human donor in good health. Some clones in this sample may be carry-over from other donors' samples. Sample: naive CXCR3+ CD8+ T cells from blood. Subset noted: CD45RO-CCR7+CD27+CD95- naive CD8+ T cells expressing CXCR3 (TNR3+). CDR3 residues: CASSLTGNPNTEAFF.